A selection of T cell receptor beta chains follows, all from one sample in a study of identical twins. Each CDR3 protein is one row after TCRdb ran MiXCR on the 5' RACE reads. The sample has roughly 220,000 distinct CDR3 sequences; 6.5% are singletons. This same sample was also part of a study on T cells expressing NK-cell markers.

Sequences were obtained from CD8+ T cells sorted from blood. The receptors were gathered from a woman aged 18-29 years in good health. Both conserved end residues are part of each CDR3. D genes are given only for firm matches. Some rows mark clone size as missing; the rest say once, few, many or name a class of expanded clone.

abundance: many
v_gene: TRBV29-1
d_gene: .
j_gene: TRBJ2-2
CDR3aa: CSVELDTGELFF
CDR3nt: TGCAGCGTTGAACTGGACACCGGGGAGCTGTTTTTT

abundance: .
v_gene: TRBV20-1
d_gene: TRBD2
j_gene: TRBJ2-1
CDR3aa: CSARGLGGGAAEQFF
CDR3nt: TGCAGTGCTAGAGGTTTAGGCGGGGGGGCCGCTGAGCAGTTCTTC

abundance: many
v_gene: TRBV20-1
d_gene: .
j_gene: TRBJ2-7
CDR3aa: CSARPVSSERSPYEQYF
CDR3nt: TGCAGTGCTAGACCTGTGAGCTCAGAGCGGAGCCCCTACGAGCAGTACTTC

abundance: few
v_gene: TRBV27
d_gene: .
j_gene: TRBJ1-1
CDR3aa: CASSLVAGANTEAFF
CDR3nt: TGTGCCAGCAGCCTAGTCGCAGGTGCGAACACTGAAGCTTTCTTT

abundance: many
v_gene: TRBV10-3
d_gene: .
j_gene: TRBJ1-2
CDR3aa: CAINLQGFGDGYTF
CDR3nt: TGTGCCATCAATTTACAGGGCTTCGGAGATGGCTACACCTTC

abundance: few
v_gene: TRBV15
d_gene: .
j_gene: TRBJ2-1
CDR3aa: CATSGPLAASSYNEQFF
CDR3nt: TGTGCCACCAGCGGCCCCTTGGCGGCGAGCTCCTACAATGAGCAGTTCTTC

abundance: .
v_gene: TRBV7-6
d_gene: TRBD1
j_gene: TRBJ2-2
CDR3aa: CASSGPGTGLAGELFF
CDR3nt: TGTGCCAGCAGCGGTCCCGGGACAGGGTTAGCCGGGGAGCTGTTTTTT

abundance: .
v_gene: TRBV20-1
d_gene: TRBD1
j_gene: TRBJ2-1
CDR3aa: CSAPRDRNYNEQFF
CDR3nt: TGCAGTGCGCCCCGGGACAGGAACTACAATGAGCAGTTCTTC

abundance: many
v_gene: TRBV4-3
d_gene: TRBD1
j_gene: TRBJ2-1
CDR3aa: CASSQDPTGGGNEQFF
CDR3nt: TGCGCCAGCAGCCAAGATCCCACAGGGGGAGGAAATGAGCAGTTCTTC

abundance: few
v_gene: TRBV15
d_gene: .
j_gene: TRBJ2-2
CDR3aa: CATEGGTGTGELFF
CDR3nt: TGTGCCACCGAGGGGGGAACGGGCACCGGGGAGCTGTTTTTT

abundance: many
v_gene: TRBV9
d_gene: .
j_gene: TRBJ1-1
CDR3aa: CASSVVGEKTEAFF
CDR3nt: TGTGCCAGCAGCGTCGTGGGGGAGAAGACTGAAGCTTTCTTT

abundance: many
v_gene: TRBV20-1
d_gene: .
j_gene: TRBJ2-1
CDR3aa: CSARDRESRNEQFF
CDR3nt: TGCAGTGCTAGAGACCGGGAGAGCCGTAATGAGCAGTTCTTC

abundance: many
v_gene: TRBV12-3/TRBV12-4
d_gene: .
j_gene: TRBJ1-2
CDR3aa: CASSFDVTSIGGYTF
CDR3nt: TGTGCCAGCAGTTTTGATGTTACCTCGATTGGTGGCTACACCTTC

abundance: many
v_gene: TRBV10-3
d_gene: .
j_gene: TRBJ2-1
CDR3aa: CAISEGGGEQFF
CDR3nt: TGTGCCATCAGTGAAGGGGGAGGTGAGCAGTTCTTC

abundance: .
v_gene: TRBV5-1
d_gene: .
j_gene: TRBJ2-7
CDR3aa: CASSSRRSEQYF
CDR3nt: TGCGCCAGCAGCTCACGGAGGAGCGAGCAGTACTTC

abundance: .
v_gene: TRBV6-1
d_gene: .
j_gene: TRBJ2-7
CDR3aa: CASKDTLVYEQYF
CDR3nt: TGTGCCAGCAAAGATACGCTGGTCTACGAGCAGTACTTC

abundance: few
v_gene: TRBV9
d_gene: TRBD1
j_gene: TRBJ2-2
CDR3aa: CASSPGHRGYTGELFF
CDR3nt: TGTGCCAGCAGCCCAGGGCACAGGGGATACACCGGGGAGCTGTTTTTT

abundance: few
v_gene: TRBV7-2
d_gene: .
j_gene: TRBJ2-3
CDR3aa: CASSLEGGRLTDTQYF
CDR3nt: TGTGCCAGCAGCTTAGAGGGGGGGCGACTCACAGATACGCAGTATTTT

abundance: many
v_gene: TRBV6-5
d_gene: .
j_gene: TRBJ2-7
CDR3aa: CASSYDHGLEQYF
CDR3nt: TGTGCCAGCAGTTACGATCACGGGCTCGAGCAGTACTTC

abundance: .
v_gene: TRBV7-8
d_gene: TRBD1
j_gene: TRBJ2-7
CDR3aa: CASSLSRTGVSYEQYF
CDR3nt: TGTGCCAGCAGCTTATCAAGGACAGGGGTCTCCTACGAGCAGTACTTC

abundance: many
v_gene: TRBV5-1
d_gene: TRBD2
j_gene: TRBJ2-2
CDR3aa: CASSLERGENTGELFF
CDR3nt: TGCGCCAGCAGCTTGGAGCGGGGGGAAAACACCGGGGAGCTGTTTTTT

abundance: .
v_gene: TRBV3-1
d_gene: TRBD1
j_gene: TRBJ2-7
CDR3aa: CASSQVRGHEQYF
CDR3nt: TGTGCCAGCAGCCAAGTAAGGGGGCACGAGCAGTACTTC

abundance: many
v_gene: TRBV10-1
d_gene: .
j_gene: TRBJ2-2
CDR3aa: CASSESSLGELFF
CDR3nt: TGCGCCAGCAGTGAGTCGAGTCTCGGGGAGCTGTTTTTT

abundance: .
v_gene: TRBV27
d_gene: .
j_gene: TRBJ2-5
CDR3aa: CASRRDRLGETQYF
CDR3nt: TGTGCCAGCAGACGCGATCGATTGGGGGAGACCCAGTACTTC

abundance: few
v_gene: TRBV30
d_gene: .
j_gene: TRBJ2-1
CDR3aa: CAWSRFSTSYNEQFF
CDR3nt: TGTGCCTGGAGTCGTTTTAGTACGTCCTACAATGAGCAGTTCTTC

abundance: few
v_gene: TRBV20-1
d_gene: TRBD1
j_gene: TRBJ2-1
CDR3aa: CSARKGANEQFF
CDR3nt: TGCAGTGCTAGAAAGGGGGCTAATGAGCAGTTCTTC

abundance: few
v_gene: TRBV2
d_gene: .
j_gene: TRBJ2-7
CDR3aa: CASSKADSSYEQYF
CDR3nt: TGTGCCAGCAGTAAGGCGGATAGCTCCTACGAGCAGTACTTC

abundance: many
v_gene: TRBV25-1
d_gene: .
j_gene: TRBJ1-5
CDR3aa: CASRPDGYNQPQHF
CDR3nt: TGTGCCAGCAGGCCAGACGGGTACAATCAGCCCCAGCATTTT

abundance: .
v_gene: TRBV12-3/TRBV12-4
d_gene: TRBD2
j_gene: TRBJ2-5
CDR3aa: CASTGGGGLETQYF
CDR3nt: TGTGCCAGCACCGGCGGGGGGGGGCTGGAGACCCAGTACTTC

abundance: many
v_gene: TRBV20-1
d_gene: TRBD2
j_gene: TRBJ2-2
CDR3aa: CSARDQGLAENTGELFF
CDR3nt: TGCAGTGCTAGAGATCAGGGACTAGCGGAGAACACCGGGGAGCTGTTTTTT

abundance: once
v_gene: TRBV3-1
d_gene: .
j_gene: TRBJ1-4
CDR3aa: CATCQDFPGTPNEKLFF
CDR3nt: TGTGCCACCTGCCAAGATTTCCCTGGAACACCTAATGAAAAACTGTTTTTT

abundance: few
v_gene: TRBV9
d_gene: .
j_gene: TRBJ2-7
CDR3aa: CASSARRGEQYF
CDR3nt: TGTGCCAGCAGCGCCCGGCGCGGCGAGCAGTACTTC

abundance: .
v_gene: TRBV14
d_gene: .
j_gene: TRBJ1-1
CDR3aa: CASSQAGTPGTEAFF
CDR3nt: TGTGCCAGCAGCCAGGCCGGGACCCCCGGCACTGAAGCTTTCTTT

abundance: many
v_gene: TRBV24-1
d_gene: .
j_gene: TRBJ2-1
CDR3aa: CATSDHANEQFF
CDR3nt: TGTGCCACCAGTGATCACGCCAATGAGCAGTTCTTC

abundance: few
v_gene: TRBV7-9
d_gene: TRBD1
j_gene: TRBJ2-1
CDR3aa: CASSLRRGLDEQFF
CDR3nt: TGTGCCAGCAGCTTACGCAGGGGGCTCGATGAGCAGTTCTTC

abundance: .
v_gene: TRBV3-1
d_gene: TRBD1
j_gene: TRBJ2-7
CDR3aa: CASSPVRDSRYEQYF
CDR3nt: TGTGCCAGCAGCCCTGTACGGGACAGCCGGTACGAGCAGTACTTC

abundance: .
v_gene: TRBV11-1
d_gene: TRBD1
j_gene: TRBJ2-7
CDR3aa: CASSSTGQGPGVFYEQYF
CDR3nt: TGTGCCAGCAGCTCCACCGGACAGGGACCGGGGGTATTCTACGAGCAGTACTTC

abundance: many
v_gene: TRBV29-1
d_gene: .
j_gene: TRBJ2-7
CDR3aa: CSVQTGSYEQYF
CDR3nt: TGCAGCGTCCAAACAGGGAGCTACGAGCAGTACTTC

abundance: few
v_gene: TRBV10-3
d_gene: TRBD1
j_gene: TRBJ1-1
CDR3aa: CAISDSRQGVTEAFF
CDR3nt: TGTGCCATCAGTGATTCGCGGCAGGGGGTGACTGAAGCTTTCTTT